Detailed here is one T cell receptor beta chain. cDNA libraries for TCR alpha and TCR beta, carrying sample barcodes and UMIs, came from 5'RACE with constant-segment primers. TCRdb reanalysed the 5' RACE reads using MiXCR and keeps one entry per CDR3 protein. The top ten clones hold 23% of a sample with 170,000 or so distinct CDR3 sequences, 20% to 25% of them seen once. This record belongs to a study of T-cell memory formation after mild COVID-19. Study-wide background: The two donors had largely donor-specific TCR clusters.

Material: PBMCs or a T cell subset sorted from them (not recorded which). This clonotype was obtained from an adult woman who had mild COVID-19 (a few samples of this study predate the infection). Cell type and time point are not known.

CDR3 sequence (DNA): TGTGCCAGCAGGGGACTGTCGGAGGTCGAGCAGTTCTTC. Amino acid sequence: CASRGLSEVEQFF. V is TRBV12-3 or TRBV12-4 and J is TRBJ2-1; D is possibly TRBD2 (6 bases). V was shortened by 6 bases and J by 10 bases, with 16 bases between the two germline ends. This CDR3 region has 13 residues.